The rows below give T cell receptor beta chains drawn from one sample of a study of blood T cell repertoires in COVID-19. Repertoires were generated with immunoSEQ multiplex PCR, while TCRdb's copy carries only in-frame clones and drops some. This sample has roughly 240,000 clones, with approximately 82% found just once. The sequenced sample consisted of peripheral blood. The receptors were gathered from a man aged 60 to 69 who had recovered from COVID-19. The conserved cysteine and the conserved F or W are not part of the CDR3 here.

V gene: TRBV11-2; CDR3 protein: ASSWPAGGVAGELF
V gene: TRBV28; CDR3 protein: ASGQLMKRVF
V gene: TRBV4-1; CDR3 protein: ASSQRGYGYT
V gene: TRBV7-2; CDR3 protein: ASSRDRGTGQPQH
V gene: TRBV12-3/TRBV12-4; CDR3 protein: ASSPKETQY
V gene: TRBV7-2; CDR3 protein: ASSLQGYTEAF
V gene: TRBV28; CDR3 protein: ASKEAGGRETQY
V gene: TRBV15; CDR3 protein: ATSSGGRHRINTEAF
V gene: TRBV7-3; CDR3 protein: ASSLIGEGEQF
V gene: TRBV29-1; CDR3 protein: SVADRLNQPQH
V gene: TRBV30; CDR3 protein: AWSVAQAGPQH
V gene: TRBV5-1; CDR3 protein: ASSFEGQGVNEQF
V gene: TRBV11-3; CDR3 protein: ASSPGGEETQY
V gene: TRBV15; CDR3 protein: ATSRGGVEVREQY
V gene: TRBV3-1/TRBV3-2; CDR3 protein: ASSQDSAGDTQY
V gene: TRBV28; CDR3 protein: ASSLGSAGQDTQY
V gene: TRBV5-1; CDR3 protein: ASRGNTDTQY
V gene: TRBV3-1/TRBV3-2; CDR3 protein: ASSRGTSGRPSEQY
V gene: TRBV5-4; CDR3 protein: ASSLGGRDTQY
V gene: TRBV18; CDR3 protein: ASSQDRLQPQH
V gene: TRBV7-9; CDR3 protein: ASSAGITYEQY
V gene: TRBV6-1; CDR3 protein: ASSEWASGPSTDTQY
V gene: TRBV7-3; CDR3 protein: ASSPGRGLVSGYT
V gene: TRBV5-1; CDR3 protein: ASSLGQAWHEQY
V gene: TRBV19; CDR3 protein: ASSILGRNTGELF
V gene: TRBV5-8; CDR3 protein: ASSLRSSSGRALVY
V gene: TRBV28; CDR3 protein: ASSPPGLAGGLYEQY
V gene: TRBV25-1; CDR3 protein: ASSALTGDTSPLH
V gene: TRBV11-2; CDR3 protein: ASSPSGTSHNEQF
V gene: TRBV6-5; CDR3 protein: ASRGGTYSYEQY
V gene: TRBV5-5; CDR3 protein: ASSRTGTRDNEQF
V gene: TRBV12-3/TRBV12-4; CDR3 protein: ASTSRLGHSYT
V gene: TRBV19; CDR3 protein: ASHGAGRETEAF
V gene: TRBV18; CDR3 protein: ASSPRTAGYGYT
V gene: TRBV2; CDR3 protein: ASRGGRYEAF
V gene: TRBV28; CDR3 protein: ASRGDRGQYETQY
V gene: TRBV7-9; CDR3 protein: ASSLQGSGEKLF
V gene: TRBV28; CDR3 protein: ASTTGGKTYEQY
V gene: TRBV7-8; CDR3 protein: ASSRTSGTGVGQPQH
V gene: TRBV6-5; CDR3 protein: AARGNTGELF
V gene: TRBV5-4; CDR3 protein: ASSISGGALGEQY
V gene: TRBV4-1; CDR3 protein: ASSQALRETQY
V gene: TRBV5-1; CDR3 protein: ASSDRVAGNTIY
V gene: TRBV6-5; CDR3 protein: ASMSPASGTYEQY
V gene: TRBV7-9; CDR3 protein: ASSARVTKSALKLF
V gene: TRBV5-1; CDR3 protein: ASSGDRVNSPLH
V gene: TRBV28; CDR3 protein: ASSLLASNLEAF
V gene: TRBV5-1; CDR3 protein: ASSLGGFAQY
V gene: TRBV6-5; CDR3 protein: ASSYERTGLSPLH
V gene: TRBV28; CDR3 protein: ASSSGTGSNQPQH
V gene: TRBV2; CDR3 protein: ASSGHGEGTSF
V gene: TRBV5-4; CDR3 protein: ASSPVGASSYEQY
V gene: TRBV7-2; CDR3 protein: ASSSGLQETQY
V gene: TRBV27; CDR3 protein: ASSNDRGPNEKLF
V gene: TRBV2; CDR3 protein: ASELSSNQPQH
V gene: TRBV9; CDR3 protein: ASSARDRDNSPLH
V gene: TRBV6-5; CDR3 protein: ASRNRVSDNSPLH
V gene: TRBV5-1; CDR3 protein: ASSGTGVLGDTQY
V gene: TRBV5-4; CDR3 protein: ASSLGGPRTGELF
V gene: TRBV5-4; CDR3 protein: ASSPGGGALLREQY